One T cell receptor beta chain is described in this entry. Its target is unknown. Data came from immunoSEQ multiplex PCR; TCRdb stores just in-frame clones and leaves some out. Of more than 55,000 clones in the sample, just under 95% were seen once. Trimming shortened V by 1 base and J by 5 bases, and 2 bases separated the two germline ends. There are 11 residues in the CDR3. Germline values: CDR1 SGHRS, CDR2 YFSETQ. The data originate from a study of T cell clonotyping in hematopoietic cell transplantation. General study results and limits: Few recipient clonotypes overlapped donors; over 95% were de novo at given depth. Pathologically expanded recipient clonotypes increased progressively from day 30 to day 180 as diversity fell. No sorting was done, leaving CD4 and CD8 contributions mixed. Graft donor and pretransplant recipient Inverse Simpson Index values predicted broader posttransplant TCR diversity.

The clonotype was recovered from a man in his fifties or sixties in good health. Some clones in this sample may be carry-over from other donors' samples. The specimen was peripheral blood mononuclear cells. The rearrangement joins TRBV5-1 to TRBJ2-3; D remains unclear. In DNA form, the CDR3 reads TGCGCCAGCAGCTTGCAAGATACGCAGTATTTT. Translating gives CASSLQDTQYF.